This T cell receptor (beta chain) was found in a study of CD4 T cells in relation to SARS-CoV-2 and coronaviruses. Study-wide context: After about nine days of antigen culture, PBMC TCR beta CDR3s were sequenced. Overall study findings and caveats: In around two thirds of donors, memory CD4+ clonotypes crossrecognized SARS-CoV-2 and at least one common cold coronavirus spike. Samples before the pandemic and after infection were not matched within any donor.

Produced via immunoSEQ multiplex PCR; TCRdb's table is partial and in-frame only. Seen here are about 36,000 clones, over 70% observed once, and the top ten hold over 2.5%. CD4 enrichment then naive enrichment separated naive from memory CD4+ cells. On this clone: Its specificity is unknown.

What was sequenced was memory CD4+ T cells from PBMCs, cultured in vitro. The sequence was collected from an adult with COVID-19.

The DNA for the CDR3 is TGTGCCAGCAGTGCAGGGTTTAACTACGAGCAGTACTTC. Translation gives CASSAGFNYEQYF. The chain combines TRBV2 with TRBJ2-7; D possibly corresponds to TRBD1 (5 bases). Germline CDR1 is SNHLY and CDR2 is FYNNEI. The CDR3 has 13 amino acids. Deletions cut 4 bases from V and 3 bases from J, with 10 bases between.